The 32 T cell receptor beta chains below all came from one sample that was sequenced in a study of vaccination effects on CD4 cells after COVID-19. Viral peptide pools were used in the ViraFEST assay to expand antigen-specific CD4+ T cells, and sequencing came afterward. After roughly 9 days in culture, the CD4+ T cells were isolated. Sequencing used immunoSEQ multiplex PCR; TCRdb keeps in-frame clones, though not all of them. The repertoire holds 14,000 or so clones, with around 76% as singletons. These TCRs' antigens remain unknown. Sequenced here: CD4+ T cells from PBMCs cultured with HCoV-229E spike peptides, sampled before COVID-19 vaccination. Receptor source: a human donor who received a COVID-19 vaccine.

The V gene is TRBV5-1, the J gene TRBJ2-1, with TRBD2 identical over 7 bases. V was clipped by 2 bases and J by 3 bases; unmatched bases: 5. The CDR3 has 15 amino acids. Germline CDR1 is SGHRS and CDR2 is YFSETQ. In nucleotides, the CDR3 is TGCGCCAGCAGCTTATCTAGCGGAGGCTACAATGAGCAGTTCTTC. Residues: CASSLSSGGYNEQFF. Variable domain in full (rest from reference TRBV5-1 and TRBJ2-1): KAGVTQTPRYLIKTRGQQVTLSCSPISGHRSVSWYQQTPGQGLQFLFEYFSETQRNKGNFPGRFSGRQFSNSRSEMNVSTLELGDSALYLCASSLSSGGYNEQFFGPGTRLTVL.

This rearrangement joins TRBV7-9 to TRBJ1-4; D not resolved. The CDR3 has 10 residues. Germline CDR1 is SEHNR and CDR2 is FQNEAQ (reference sequence). V lost 8 bases and J lost 8, with 6 bases in between. The CDR3 nucleotides are TGTGCCAGCGGAGGGGAAAAACTGTTTTTT. This codes for CASGGEKLFF.

The chain combines TRBV5-1 with TRBJ1-2; 9 bases align to TRBD1. CDR3 length: 16 residues. Trimming cost V 4 bases and J 7 bases; bases outside gene matches: 14. CDR1 is SGHRS, CDR2 YFSETQ, per germline. DNA for the CDR3: TGCGCCAGCAGCGATCATTCCCGGACAGGGGAGGGTGGCTACACCTTC. Encoded protein: CASSDHSRTGEGGYTF.

The chain carries TRBV7-8 and TRBJ1-5; the D is unclear. The CDR3 has 14 amino acids. V was trimmed by 1 base and J by 2 bases, leaving 6 bases between them. Germline V gene data show CDR1 as SGHVS and CDR2 as FQNEAQ. In DNA, the CDR3 is TGTGCCAGCAGCTTAGGCAGCCGCAATCAGCCCCAGCATTTT. It translates to CASSLGSRNQPQHF.

This clone was seen a few times. V is TRBV4-1 and J is TRBJ1-2; D is unresolved. CDR1 is MGHRA and CDR2 is YSYEKL in the germline V gene. This CDR3 has 15 amino acids. Trimming removed 1 base from V and 0 bases from J, with 9 bases in between. The CDR3 DNA follows: TGCGCCAGCAGCCAAGCCCTAAGCACTAACTATGGCTACACCTTC. Its protein is CASSQALSTNYGYTF.

The chain recombines TRBV4-1 with TRBJ2-2; 9 nucleotides match TRBD1. CDR3 length: 19 amino acids. J was trimmed by 3 bases and V by 3 bases; bases with no gene match: 14. The germline V gene has CDR1 MGHRA and CDR2 YSYEKL. CDR3 sequence (DNA): TGCGCCAGCAGCCAGCCCGCCTTAACAGGGGGCGCTGACACCGGGGAGCTGTTTTTT. Protein sequence: CASSQPALTGGADTGELFF.

The chain has TRBV10-2 and TRBJ1-1; D ambiguous. This CDR3 region has 12 residues. The germline V gene encodes CDR1 WSHSY and CDR2 SAAADI. Trimming pared 5 bases from V and 5 bases from J, leaving 9 bases between. This chain's CDR3 is CASSRTGTEAFF. In DNA form, the CDR3 reads TGCGCCAGCAGTAGGACGGGGACTGAAGCTTTCTTT.

This clone turned up a few times. The chain uses TRBV29-1 and TRBJ1-2; D may be TRBD1 (6 bases). V was trimmed by 6 bases and J by 7 bases, leaving 12 bases between them. The CDR3 has 11 residues. Germline CDR1 reads SQVTM; CDR2 reads ANQGSEA. The CDR3 bases are TGCAGCGTGCTAACAGGGACTGGCTACACCTTC. It is translated as CSVLTGTGYTF.

V usage is TRBV6-5 and J usage is TRBJ2-5; possibly TRBD2 for D (5 bases). Germline loops: CDR1 MNHEY, CDR2 SVGAGI. Trimming removed 2 bases from V and 5 bases from J, with 9 bases in between. The CDR3 consists of 13 residues. The CDR3 loop reads CASSYRGRETQYF. The CDR3 nucleotides are TGTGCCAGCAGTTACCGCGGGCGGGAGACCCAGTACTTC.

The rearrangement joins TRBV30 to TRBJ2-1, with D perhaps TRBD2 (6 bases). The CDR3 extends over 13 amino acids. With 0 bases removed from V and 5 bases from J, the gap between germline ends came to 8 bases. CDR1 and CDR2 (germline): GTSNPN, SVGIG (reference sequence). CDR3 coding DNA: TGTGCCTGGAGTGTACTAGCAGACAATGAGCAGTTCTTC. This encodes CAWSVLADNEQFF. Filled out from reference TRBV30 and TRBJ2-1, the complete variable domain reads SQTIHQWPATLVQPVGSPLSLECTVEGTSNPNLYWYRQAAGRGLQLLFYSVGIGQISSEVPQNLSASRPQDRQFILSSKKLLLSDSGFYLCAWSVLADNEQFFGPGTRLTVL.

This clone came up a few times. The CDR3 nucleotides are TGTGCCAGCAGCCAAGAAAATAGCGGGAGGGGTGCGCAGTTCTTC. Translation: CASSQENSGRGAQFF. This chain uses TRBV3-1 (or the pseudogene TRBV3-2) with TRBJ2-1; 11 nucleotides line up with TRBD2. Germline trimming cut 0 bases from V and 12 bases from J; bases unmatched to any gene: 7. The CDR3 totals 15 residues. Per germline, CDR1 LGHDT and CDR2 YNNKEL (reference sequence).

This chain joins TRBV2 and TRBJ2-2; TRBD1 agrees at 8 bases. Germline loops: CDR1 SNHLY, CDR2 FYNNEI. This CDR3 has 15 residues. Trimming removed 6 bases from V and 4 bases from J; junction bases left unmatched: 7. CDR3 bases: TGTGCCAGCAGGCTAGACAGGGGAGGCACCGGGGAGCTGTTTTTT. Its translation: CASRLDRGGTGELFF.

This clone was seen a handful of times. The chain carries TRBV20-1 and TRBJ1-5; 8 bases fit TRBD1. V shed 3 bases, J shed 1 base, and the junction held 2 bases outside the gene matches. This CDR3 region has 14 residues. From germline, CDR1 is DFQATT and CDR2 SNEGSKA (reference sequence). CDR3 bases: TGCAGTGCTAGTCAGGGGGCCAGCAATCAGCCCCAGCATTTT. Its protein is CSASQGASNQPQHF.

This CDR3 reads CASGPGRGFGDDEQFF. CDR3 DNA sequence: TGTGCTAGTGGTCCCGGGAGAGGGTTCGGGGACGATGAGCAGTTCTTC. V usage is TRBV12-5 and J usage is TRBJ2-1; TRBD2 might be the D (6 bases). V lost 5 bases and J lost 8, with 22 bases in between. The CDR3 is 16 residues long. CDR1 LGHNT and CDR2 FRNRAP come from the germline V gene.

The chain is built from TRBV19 and TRBJ2-5; the match to TRBD2 covers 10 bases. The CDR3 sequence is 15 residues long. Looked up from germline, CDR1 is LNHDA and CDR2 is SQIVND (reference sequence). Unmatched junction bases numbered 2, after V lost 0 bases and J lost 4 bases. CDR3 in amino acids: CASSIEASGRETQYF. The CDR3 DNA sequence: TGTGCCAGTAGTATAGAGGCTAGCGGGAGAGAGACCCAGTACTTC.

The V call is TRBV6-6, the J call TRBJ2-7; TRBD1 might be the D (6 bases). CDR1 is MNHNY, CDR2 SVGAGI, per germline (reference sequence). The V gene lost 1 base and the J gene lost 7 bases, with 11 bases spanning the gap. The CDR3 runs to 13 residues. In DNA, the CDR3 is TGTGCCAGCAGTTACTTACAGGGTCGGGAGCAGTACTTC. Encoded protein: CASSYLQGREQYF.

This clone occurred once. The chain recombines TRBV9 with TRBJ2-3; 8 nucleotides agree with TRBD2. The CDR3 length is 16 residues. Germline V lookup: CDR1 SGDLS, CDR2 YYNGEE. J gave up 2 bases and V 4 bases, and 9 bases lay outside the gene matches. Here the CDR3 reads CASSKMRGAPTDTQYF. DNA of the CDR3: TGTGCCAGCAGCAAAATGCGGGGGGCCCCCACAGATACGCAGTATTTT.

The rearrangement joins TRBV28 to TRBJ1-2; TRBD1 is a possible D gene (5 bases). CDR1 and CDR2 (germline): MDHEN, SYDVKM. The ends were cut back, 3 bases at V and 5 bases at J, with 13 bases in the middle. The CDR3 has 14 amino acids. In nucleotides, the CDR3 is TGTGCCAGCAGTTTGTCAGGGCCCGAATATGGCTACACCTTC. It translates to CASSLSGPEYGYTF.

The chain has TRBV5-1 and TRBJ2-7; D unclear. V gave up 7 bases and J gave up 3 bases, with 17 bases separating them. CDR1 is SGHRS and CDR2 is YFSETQ in the germline V gene. There are 14 residues in the CDR3. The DNA of the CDR3 is TGCGCCAGCCCCTCCTTGGGGTTCGTCTACGAGCAGTACTTC. It encodes CASPSLGFVYEQYF.

The CDR3 here is CASSQEYSWTSGDQETQYF. CDR3 DNA sequence: TGTGCCAGCAGCCAAGAATACTCGTGGACTAGCGGGGATCAAGAGACCCAGTACTTC. The chain links TRBV14 to TRBJ2-5; 12 nucleotides agree with TRBD2. V trimming: 0 bases; J trimming: 2 bases; junction bases outside the gene matches: 10. CDR3 size: 19 residues. CDR1 SGHDN and CDR2 FVKESK come from the germline V gene.

This clone has just a few counts. The chain employs TRBV28 and TRBJ1-5, with D perhaps TRBD1 (5 bases). CDR3 size: 15 residues. V dropped 6 bases and J dropped 10 bases, with 22 bases sitting between them. Germline CDR1 MDHEN, CDR2 SYDVKM. CDR3 coding DNA: TGTGCCAGCAGCCTAAGACAGTCACGTCGGAATCCCCAGCATTTT. Its translation is CASSLRQSRRNPQHF.

This rearrangement joins TRBV28 to TRBJ1-4; possible D gene TRBD1, 6 bases. V lost 5 bases to trimming and J lost 8 bases, with 21 bases between them. This CDR3 has 16 residues. Per germline, CDR1 MDHEN and CDR2 SYDVKM. In nucleotides, the CDR3 is TGTGCCAGCAGTCCCAGCTTGGGGGCGTTGAGCGAAAAACTGTTTTTT. Translating gives CASSPSLGALSEKLFF.

This chain links TRBV5-4 with TRBJ1-1; TRBD1 aligns across 7 bases. V lost 2 bases and J lost 5; bases outside the gene matches: 9. Per the germline V gene, CDR1 is SGHNT and CDR2 is YYREEE (reference sequence). The CDR3 has 15 amino acids. CDR3 sequence reads: CASSLRQGYSTEAFF. CDR3 DNA sequence: TGTGCCAGCAGCTTACGACAGGGATATTCGACTGAAGCTTTCTTT.

The rearrangement uses TRBV4-1 and TRBJ2-1; weak D call: TRBD1 (5 bases). This CDR3 contains 15 residues. V shed 1 base and J shed 8 bases, with 15 bases lying between them. Looked up from germline, CDR1 is MGHRA and CDR2 is YSYEKL. As DNA, the CDR3 is TGCGCCAGCAGCCAAGGGGCTATCAGGGCCCATGAGCAGTTCTTC. Its translation is CASSQGAIRAHEQFF.

The chain is built from TRBV15 and TRBJ2-1, with unresolved D. Germline CDR1 reads LNHNV; CDR2 reads YYDKDF (reference sequence). The CDR3 has 12 amino acids. Deletions cut 0 bases from V and 9 bases from J, with 6 bases between. The CDR3 reads CATSRDFGEQFF. The CDR3 DNA sequence: TGTGCCACCAGCAGAGATTTTGGTGAGCAGTTCTTC. Full variable domain (outside the CDR3, taken from reference TRBV15 and TRBJ2-1): DAMVIQNPRYQVTQFGKPVTLSCSQTLNHNVMYWYQQKSSQAPKLLFHYYDKDFNNEADTPDNFQSRRPNTSFCFLDIRSPGLGDTAMYLCATSRDFGEQFFGPGTRLTVL.

This chain connects TRBV28 to TRBJ2-7; a possible D gene is TRBD1 (6 bases). Trimming took off 4 bases at V and 3 bases at J, with 16 bases between the two ends. Germline loops: CDR1 MDHEN, CDR2 SYDVKM. This CDR3 spans 15 amino acids. The CDR3 loop reads CASSSAGTNIYEQYF. CDR3 sequence (DNA): TGTGCCAGCAGTTCCGCCGGGACAAACATCTACGAGCAGTACTTC.

The chain has TRBV4-2 and TRBJ2-7; 10 bases align to TRBD2. From germline, CDR1 is LGHNA and CDR2 YNFKEQ. The CDR3 spans 16 residues. The ends lost 2 bases at V and 0 bases at J; junction bases unmatched: 4. The CDR3 DNA reads TGTGCCAGCAGCCAACAAAGCGGGGGGGACTCCTACGAGCAGTACTTC. This gives the protein CASSQQSGGDSYEQYF.

The rearrangement joins TRBV29-1 to TRBJ1-1; 7 bases are shared with TRBD1. Germline V gene sequence: CDR1 SQVTM, CDR2 ANQGSEA. The CDR3 has 12 residues. The J segment lost 4 bases and the V segment lost 6 bases, leaving 5 bases of the junction unmatched. In nucleotides, the CDR3 is TGCAGCGTGACAGGGTGGAGCACTGAAGCTTTCTTT. Translation: CSVTGWSTEAFF.

This chain connects TRBV19 to TRBJ1-5; no clear D. V shed 4 bases and J shed 9 bases, with 16 bases lying between them. The germline CDR1 and CDR2 sequences are LNHDA and SQIVND (reference sequence). This CDR3 comprises 14 residues. The CDR3 bases are TGTGCCAGTAGTAGTTGGTGGACCGGGAGGCCCCAGCATTTT. Translation: CASSSWWTGRPQHF.

V is TRBV5-1 and J is TRBJ2-1; 8 nucleotides match TRBD2. V lost 0 bases to trimming and J lost 4 bases; unmatched junction nucleotides: 3. This CDR3 is 15 amino acids long. Per germline, CDR1 SGHRS and CDR2 YFSETQ. In DNA form, the CDR3 reads TGCGCCAGCAGCTTGGGTAGCGGGGAGTACAATGAGCAGTTCTTC. Its protein is CASSLGSGEYNEQFF.

This clone was found a few times. The chain's CDR3 is CASSYSGRRGSPLHF. The CDR3 nucleotides are TGTGCCAGCAGTTACTCGGGGAGGAGGGGGTCACCCCTCCACTTT. The rearrangement links TRBV6-5 to TRBJ1-6; weak D call: TRBD1 (6 bases). Trimming took off 0 bases at V and 10 bases at J, with 13 bases between the two ends. CDR3 length equals 15 residues. From germline, CDR1 is MNHEY and CDR2 SVGAGI.

This chain links TRBV6-5 with TRBJ1-5; 7 positions agree with TRBD1. Germline V CDR1 and CDR2: MNHEY, SVGAGI. J lost 9 bases, V lost 4 bases, and 9 bases had no gene match. This CDR3 has 14 amino acids. The CDR3 loop reads CASSFGRGVGPQHF. In DNA form, the CDR3 reads TGTGCCAGCAGTTTCGGCAGGGGGGTAGGGCCCCAGCATTTT.